These T cell receptor beta chains were read from a single sample in a study of cytomegalovirus exposure and HLA in healthy donors. Clones were sequenced by immunoSEQ multiplex PCR, and TCRdb holds only the in-frame ones, with some missing. The data contain about 82,000 clones, 55% to 70% of them seen just once; the ten biggest clones take up approximately 21%. The sequenced material came from PBMCs. These receptor sequences come from a woman aged 50 to 60 in good health and CMV-seropositive. The CDR3 runs from the conserved cysteine through the conserved F or W. Each record gives: clone size, J gene, V gene, D gene, CDR3 protein, CDR3 DNA. The D gene is left open where the match is weak. Size is omitted from some rows. Given values are once, few, many or a class for expanded clones.

>NA|TRBJ2-5|TRBV29-1|TRBD2
CSATRTRQETQYF
TGCAGTGCAACAAGGACTAGACAAGAGACCCAGTACTTC
>NA|TRBJ1-3|TRBV27|TRBD1
CASSLQGSSGNTIYF
TGTGCCAGCAGTCTACAGGGGTCCTCTGGAAACACCATATATTTT
>NA|TRBJ1-1|TRBV11-2|TRBD1
CASSSPGGNRGRSEAFF
TGTGCCAGCAGCTCCCCTGGGGGTAACAGGGGGCGGTCTGAAGCTTTCTTT
>NA|TRBJ1-1|TRBV6-6|TRBD1
CASSQQGAGTEAFF
TGTGCCAGCAGCCAACAGGGGGCGGGCACTGAAGCTTTCTTT
>few|TRBJ2-7|TRBV9|NA
CASSEGGDGYEQYF
TGTGCCAGCAGCGAGGGGGGGGACGGGTACGAGCAGTACTTC
>NA|TRBJ1-1|TRBV7-3|NA
CASSPRPGYDEAFF
TGTGCCAGCAGCCCTCGCCCCGGGTACGATGAAGCTTTCTTT
>many|TRBJ2-1|TRBV19|TRBD1
CASSSRGYEQFF
TGTGCCAGTAGTAGCAGGGGGTATGAGCAGTTCTTC
>once|TRBJ2-7|TRBV28|NA
CASSLGRGPVSYEQYF
TGTGCCAGCAGTTTGGGTCGGGGTCCCGTTTCCTACGAGCAGTACTTC
>few|TRBJ2-7|TRBV5-1|NA
CASSAQGLDNEQYF
TGCGCCAGCAGCGCGCAGGGATTGGACAACGAGCAGTACTTC
>NA|TRBJ2-5|TRBV2|NA
CASSGGEYQETQYF
TGTGCCAGCAGTGGCGGGGAGTACCAAGAGACCCAGTACTTC
>NA|TRBJ1-2|TRBV5-4|NA
CASSSQDRSNYGYTF
TGTGCCAGCAGCTCCCAGGACAGATCTAACTATGGCTACACCTTC
>NA|TRBJ1-1|TRBV5-4|NA
CASSLAGYTEAFF
TGTGCCAGCAGCTTGGCCGGGTACACTGAAGCTTTCTTT
>NA|TRBJ1-5|TRBV27|NA
CASSLYRSNQPQHF
TGTGCCAGCAGTTTGTACAGGAGCAATCAGCCCCAGCATTTT
>NA|TRBJ2-5|TRBV7-2|TRBD2
CTSSFQRGVGETQYF
TGTACCAGCAGCTTCCAGCGGGGGGTTGGGGAGACCCAGTACTTC
>NA|TRBJ1-1|TRBV5-1|TRBD1
CASSLDGTGGGKTEAFF
TGCGCCAGCAGCTTGGATGGGACAGGGGGCGGGAAAACTGAAGCTTTCTTT
>NA|TRBJ1-2|TRBV15|NA
CATSREGGDYGYTF
TGTGCCACCAGCAGAGAGGGGGGGGACTATGGCTACACCTTC
>NA|TRBJ2-5|TRBV6-5|TRBD1
CASSYSGTGIRETQYF
TGTGCCAGCAGTTATTCGGGGACAGGGATTAGAGAGACCCAGTACTTC
>once|TRBJ2-2|TRBV6-6|TRBD1
CASSAGQGTTTGELFF
TGTGCCAGCAGTGCGGGACAGGGGACAACCACCGGGGAGCTGTTTTTT
>NA|TRBJ2-1|TRBV5-1|NA
CASSLADSFFAHNEQFF
TGCGCCAGCAGCTTGGCGGACAGTTTTTTTGCCCACAATGAGCAGTTCTTC
>NA|TRBJ2-5|TRBV5-6|TRBD2
CASSLPGGPETQYF
TGTGCCAGCAGCTTGCCGGGGGGGCCGGAGACCCAGTACTTC
>NA|TRBJ1-1|TRBV4-3|TRBD1
CASSQAPGGNTEAFF
TGCGCCAGCAGCCAAGCCCCAGGGGGGAACACTGAAGCTTTCTTT
>few|TRBJ2-3|TRBV7-8|TRBD2
CASSFLGLAVTDTQYF
TGTGCCAGCAGCTTCCTAGGACTAGCGGTCACAGATACGCAGTATTTT
>few|TRBJ1-4|TRBV30|NA
CAWSGTASEKLFF
TGTGCCTGGAGTGGGACAGCTTCTGAAAAACTGTTTTTT
>few|TRBJ2-1|TRBV7-8|TRBD2
CASSPGLAHEQFF
TGTGCCAGCAGCCCCGGACTAGCCCATGAGCAGTTCTTC